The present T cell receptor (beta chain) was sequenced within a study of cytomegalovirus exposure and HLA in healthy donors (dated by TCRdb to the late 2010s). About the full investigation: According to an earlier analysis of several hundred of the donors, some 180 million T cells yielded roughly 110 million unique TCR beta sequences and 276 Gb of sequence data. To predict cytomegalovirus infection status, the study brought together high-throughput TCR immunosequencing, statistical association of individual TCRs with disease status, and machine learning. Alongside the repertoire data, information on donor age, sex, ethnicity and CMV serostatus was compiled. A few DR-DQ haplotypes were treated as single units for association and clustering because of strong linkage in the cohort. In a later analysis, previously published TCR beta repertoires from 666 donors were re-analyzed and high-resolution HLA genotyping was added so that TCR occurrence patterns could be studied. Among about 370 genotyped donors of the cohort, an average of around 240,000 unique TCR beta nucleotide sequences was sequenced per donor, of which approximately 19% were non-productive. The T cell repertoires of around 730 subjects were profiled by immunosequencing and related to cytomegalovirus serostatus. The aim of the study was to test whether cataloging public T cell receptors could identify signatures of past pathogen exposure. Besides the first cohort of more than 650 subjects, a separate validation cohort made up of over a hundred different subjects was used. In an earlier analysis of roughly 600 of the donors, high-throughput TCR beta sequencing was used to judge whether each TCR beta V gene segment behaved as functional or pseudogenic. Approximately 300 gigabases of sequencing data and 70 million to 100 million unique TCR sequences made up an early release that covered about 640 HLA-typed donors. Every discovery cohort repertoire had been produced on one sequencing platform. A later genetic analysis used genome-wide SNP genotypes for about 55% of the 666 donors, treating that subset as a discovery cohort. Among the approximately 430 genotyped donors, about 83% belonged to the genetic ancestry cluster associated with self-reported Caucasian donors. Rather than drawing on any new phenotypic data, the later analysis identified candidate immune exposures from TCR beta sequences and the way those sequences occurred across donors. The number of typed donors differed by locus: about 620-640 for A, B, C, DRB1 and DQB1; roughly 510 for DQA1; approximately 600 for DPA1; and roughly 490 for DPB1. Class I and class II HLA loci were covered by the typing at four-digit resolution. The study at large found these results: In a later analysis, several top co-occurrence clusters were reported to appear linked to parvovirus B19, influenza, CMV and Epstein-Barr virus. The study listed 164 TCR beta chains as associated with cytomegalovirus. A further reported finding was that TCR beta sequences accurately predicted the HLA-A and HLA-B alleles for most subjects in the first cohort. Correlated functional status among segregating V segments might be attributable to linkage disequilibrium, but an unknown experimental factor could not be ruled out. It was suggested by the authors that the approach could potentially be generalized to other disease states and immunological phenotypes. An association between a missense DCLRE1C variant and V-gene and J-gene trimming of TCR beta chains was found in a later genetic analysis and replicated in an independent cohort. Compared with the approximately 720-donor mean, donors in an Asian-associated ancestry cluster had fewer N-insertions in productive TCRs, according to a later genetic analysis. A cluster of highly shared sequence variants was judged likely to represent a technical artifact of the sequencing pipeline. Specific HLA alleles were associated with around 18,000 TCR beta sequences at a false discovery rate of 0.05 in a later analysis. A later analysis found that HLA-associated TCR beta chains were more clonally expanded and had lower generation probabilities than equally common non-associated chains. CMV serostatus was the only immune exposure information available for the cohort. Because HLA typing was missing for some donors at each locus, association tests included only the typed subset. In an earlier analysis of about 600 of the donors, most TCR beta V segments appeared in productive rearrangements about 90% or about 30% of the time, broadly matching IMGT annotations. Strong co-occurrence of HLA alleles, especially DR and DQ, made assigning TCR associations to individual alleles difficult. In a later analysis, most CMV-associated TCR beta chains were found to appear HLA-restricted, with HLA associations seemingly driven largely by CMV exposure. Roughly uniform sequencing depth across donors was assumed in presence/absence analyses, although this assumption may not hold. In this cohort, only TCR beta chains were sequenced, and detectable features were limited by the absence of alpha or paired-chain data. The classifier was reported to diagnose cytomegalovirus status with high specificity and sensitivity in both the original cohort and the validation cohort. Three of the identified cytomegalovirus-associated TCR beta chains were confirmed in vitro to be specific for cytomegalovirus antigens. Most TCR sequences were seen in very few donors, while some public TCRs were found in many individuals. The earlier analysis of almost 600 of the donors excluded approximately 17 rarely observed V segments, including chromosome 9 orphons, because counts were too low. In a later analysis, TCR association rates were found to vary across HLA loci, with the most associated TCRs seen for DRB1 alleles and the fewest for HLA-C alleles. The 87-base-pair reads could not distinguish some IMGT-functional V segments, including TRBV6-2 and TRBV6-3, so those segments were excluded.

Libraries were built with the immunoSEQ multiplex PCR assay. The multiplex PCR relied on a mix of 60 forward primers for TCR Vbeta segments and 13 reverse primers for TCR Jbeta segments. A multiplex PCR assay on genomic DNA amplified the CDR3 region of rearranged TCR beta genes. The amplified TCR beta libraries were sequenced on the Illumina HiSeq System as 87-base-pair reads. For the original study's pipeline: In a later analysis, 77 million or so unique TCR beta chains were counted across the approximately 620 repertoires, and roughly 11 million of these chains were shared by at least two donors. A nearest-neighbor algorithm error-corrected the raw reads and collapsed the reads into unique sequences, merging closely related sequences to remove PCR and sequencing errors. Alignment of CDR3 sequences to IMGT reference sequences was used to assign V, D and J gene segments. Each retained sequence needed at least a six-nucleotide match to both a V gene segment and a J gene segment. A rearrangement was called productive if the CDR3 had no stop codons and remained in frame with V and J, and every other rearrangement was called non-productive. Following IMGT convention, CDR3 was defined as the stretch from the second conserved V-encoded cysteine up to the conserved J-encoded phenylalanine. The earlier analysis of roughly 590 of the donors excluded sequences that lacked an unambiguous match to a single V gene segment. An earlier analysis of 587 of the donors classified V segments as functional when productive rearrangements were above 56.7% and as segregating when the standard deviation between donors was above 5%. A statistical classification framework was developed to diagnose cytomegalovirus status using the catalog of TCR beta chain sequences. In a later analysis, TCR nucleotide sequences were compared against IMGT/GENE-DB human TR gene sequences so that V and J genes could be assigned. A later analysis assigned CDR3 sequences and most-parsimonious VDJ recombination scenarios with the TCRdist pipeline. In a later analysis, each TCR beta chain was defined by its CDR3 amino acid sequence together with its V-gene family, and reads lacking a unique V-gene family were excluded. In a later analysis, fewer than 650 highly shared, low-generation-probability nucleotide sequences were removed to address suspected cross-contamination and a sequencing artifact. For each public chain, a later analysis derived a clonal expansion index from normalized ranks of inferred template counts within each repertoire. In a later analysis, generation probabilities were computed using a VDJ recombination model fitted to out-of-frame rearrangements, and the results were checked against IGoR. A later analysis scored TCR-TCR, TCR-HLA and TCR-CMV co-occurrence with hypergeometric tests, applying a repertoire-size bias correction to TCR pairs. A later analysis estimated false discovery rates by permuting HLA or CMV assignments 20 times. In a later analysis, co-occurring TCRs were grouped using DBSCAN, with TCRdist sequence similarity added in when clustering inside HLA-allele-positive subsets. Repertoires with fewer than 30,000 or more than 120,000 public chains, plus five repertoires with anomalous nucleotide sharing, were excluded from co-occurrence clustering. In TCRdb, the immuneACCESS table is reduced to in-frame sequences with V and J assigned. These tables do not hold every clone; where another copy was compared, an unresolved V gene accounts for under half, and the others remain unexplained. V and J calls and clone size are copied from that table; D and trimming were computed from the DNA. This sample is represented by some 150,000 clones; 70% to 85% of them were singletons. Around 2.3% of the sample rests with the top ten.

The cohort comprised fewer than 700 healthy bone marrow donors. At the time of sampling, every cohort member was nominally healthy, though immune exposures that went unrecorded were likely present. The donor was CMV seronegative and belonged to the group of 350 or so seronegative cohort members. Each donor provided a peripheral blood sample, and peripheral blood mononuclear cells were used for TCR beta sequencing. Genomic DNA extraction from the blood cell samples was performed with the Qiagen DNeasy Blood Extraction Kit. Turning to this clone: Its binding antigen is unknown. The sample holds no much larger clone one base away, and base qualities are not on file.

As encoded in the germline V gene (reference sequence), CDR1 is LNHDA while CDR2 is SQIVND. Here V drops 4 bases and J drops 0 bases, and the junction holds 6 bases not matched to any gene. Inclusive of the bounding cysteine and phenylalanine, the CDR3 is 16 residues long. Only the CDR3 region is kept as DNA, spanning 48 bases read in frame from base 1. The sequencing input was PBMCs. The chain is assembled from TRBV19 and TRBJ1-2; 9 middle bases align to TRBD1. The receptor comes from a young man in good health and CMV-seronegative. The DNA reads TGTGCCAGTAGTACCCCGACAGGGGGGCCTAACTATGGCTACACCTTC. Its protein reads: CASSTPTGGPNYGYTF.